This T cell receptor beta chain was captured in a study of early stage breast cancer tumors. Study summary: Average read coverage per sample was 9.5 to 10-fold.

CDR3 size: 14 residues. Germline V gene lookup returns CDR1 GTSNPN and CDR2 SVGIG (reference sequence). Trimming pared 4 bases from V and 5 bases from J, leaving 18 bases between. Clones were sequenced by immunoSEQ multiplex PCR, and TCRdb holds only the in-frame ones, with some missing. Among 25,000 to 35,000 clones listed, roughly three fifths were seen once. Points from the study as a whole: Compared with adjacent normal breast tissue, tumors showed roughly 2.4-fold greater T cell density and higher clonality. Most shared enriched TCRB sequences were commonly generated ones. In about 90% of the 16 patients, blood comparison separated tumor from normal breast.

Concerning this clone itself: Antigen unknown.

This chain joins TRBV30 and TRBJ2-7; perhaps D is TRBD1 or TRBD2 (5 bases each). What was sequenced was breast tumor tissue. This TCR was recovered from a person aged 45 to 59 with breast cancer. The CDR3 loop reads CAWNLGGGRDEQYF. In DNA form, the CDR3 reads TGTGCCTGGAACCTCGGTGGGGGAAGGGACGAGCAGTACTTC.